This T cell receptor (beta chain) was sequenced for a study of cytomegalovirus exposure and HLA in healthy donors. This clone was counted only a few times. The target antigen is unknown. The CDR3 spans 16 residues. Trimming cost V 3 bases and J 1 base, with 13 bases left between them. The V gene's germline CDR1 is SGHVT and CDR2 SQSDAQ. Overall study findings and caveats: In an earlier analysis, in approximately 630 donors, most V segments appeared productive either ~87% or ~30% of the time.

Primers for the PCR totalled 60 Vbeta and 13 Jbeta. Measured with immunoSEQ multiplex PCR; TCRdb has only the in-frame clones, and not every one. The sample gives 200,000 or so clones, roughly 80% of which show up once; roughly 6% is in the top ten. This chain joins TRBV7-4 and TRBJ1-5, with D possibly being TRBD1 (6 bases). The sequence derives from a middle-aged man in good health and CMV-seropositive. Sequencing input: PBMCs. In DNA form, the CDR3 reads TGTGCCAGCAGCTTCCCACAGGGTAAAAGCAATCAGCCCCAGCATTTT. The encoded protein is CASSFPQGKSNQPQHF.